Listed below are T cell receptor beta chains from one sample, sequenced in a study of blood T cell repertoires in COVID-19. Produced via immunoSEQ multiplex PCR; TCRdb's table is partial and in-frame only. Of about 250,000 clones detected, around 85% appear once; the ten largest clones hold 7.9%. Sequencing input: peripheral blood. The receptors shown here come from a woman at least 80 years old with acute or convalescent COVID-19. CDR3s include the opening cysteine and the closing phenylalanine or tryptophan. A D gene is named only where the DNA matches it firmly. Size values are once, few and many counts, or a class for expanded clones, and some rows have none.

size	J	D	V	DNA	CDR3
NA	TRBJ2-7	NA	TRBV18	TGTGCCAGCTCACGCGGGGACGCCACCTACGAGCAGTACTTC	CASSRGDATYEQYF
NA	TRBJ2-2	TRBD2	TRBV28	TGTGCCAGCAGCCCGGGGGGGGGACTCGTCACCGGGGAGCTGTTTTTT	CASSPGGGLVTGELFF
NA	TRBJ1-4	TRBD1	TRBV9	TGTGCCAGCAGCCCCCTCCCAGACAGGGGGTTTGAAAAACTGTTTTTT	CASSPLPDRGFEKLFF
NA	TRBJ1-1	NA	TRBV6-2/TRBV6-3	TGTGCCAGCAGCCAGACGACAGGACTGGGGACTGAAGCTTTCTTT	CASSQTTGLGTEAFF
once	TRBJ2-5	TRBD1	TRBV6-2/TRBV6-3	TGTGCCAGCAGCCCCGGGGACAGGGTCCAAGAGACCCAGTACTTC	CASSPGDRVQETQYF
NA	TRBJ1-2	TRBD1	TRBV28	TGTGCCAGCAGCCCAGGGGGGTCGCGGACTAATGGCTACACCTTC	CASSPGGSRTNGYTF
NA	TRBJ2-1	TRBD2	TRBV27	TGTGCCAGCAGTTTTACGGCGGGAGGGCCCCAGCATGAGCAGTTCTTC	CASSFTAGGPQHEQFF
once	TRBJ2-1	TRBD1	TRBV6-5	TGTGCCAGCACCTTCACAGGACAGGGGGCTAATGAGCAGTTCTTC	CASTFTGQGANEQFF
few	TRBJ1-1	NA	TRBV5-1	TGCGCCAGCAGCTTGGATGCGGGGCGGGAAGCTTTCTTT	CASSLDAGREAFF
once	TRBJ1-5	TRBD1	TRBV2	TGTGCCAGCAGGGCCTGGACAGGGGTCGGCAATCAGCCCCAGCATTTT	CASRAWTGVGNQPQHF
few	TRBJ1-1	NA	TRBV11-2	TGTGCCAGCAGCCTAACCCCGGGGACTGAAGCTTTCTTT	CASSLTPGTEAFF
once	TRBJ1-2	TRBD1	TRBV28	TGTGCCAGCAGCCAGGGGACCGGGACAGATTATGGCTACACCTTC	CASSQGTGTDYGYTF
NA	TRBJ2-3	NA	TRBV11-2	TGTGCCAGCAGCGCCGACTACGGACTGGCAGATACGCAGTATTTT	CASSADYGLADTQYF
NA	TRBJ1-6	NA	TRBV18	TGTGCCAGCTCGTCGGGTCAGGGCCAAAATTCACCCCTCCACTTT	CASSSGQGQNSPLHF
NA	TRBJ1-2	TRBD1	TRBV28	TGTGCCAGCAGTTTGGAGGTACAGGGGGTAAGCTACACCTTC	CASSLEVQGVSYTF
NA	TRBJ2-1	TRBD1	TRBV5-1	TGCGCCAGCAGCTTAGGACAGGGGCAGGGTGAGCAGTTCTTC	CASSLGQGQGEQFF
NA	TRBJ2-1	TRBD2	TRBV5-4	TGTGCCAGCAGCTCCTCTGGCGGGGGGTACAATGAGCAGTTCTTC	CASSSSGGGYNEQFF
NA	TRBJ2-7	NA	TRBV5-6	TGTGCCAGCAGCTTGAACGGAGGTACCTACGAGCAGTACTTC	CASSLNGGTYEQYF
NA	TRBJ2-7	TRBD1	TRBV25-1	TGTGCCAGCAGTGCGGACAGGGGATCGGGTGAGCAGTACTTC	CASSADRGSGEQYF
NA	TRBJ2-1	NA	TRBV12-3/TRBV12-4	TGTGCCAGCCGGTACCTCTACAATGAGCAGTTCTTC	CASRYLYNEQFF
NA	TRBJ1-1	TRBD1	TRBV28	TGTGCCAGCAGCCTCAGGGGGATAAACACTGAAGCTTTCTTT	CASSLRGINTEAFF
NA	TRBJ2-1	NA	TRBV2	TGTGCCAGCAGTGAAAGAGGTCGGGTATACAATGAGCAGTTCTTC	CASSERGRVYNEQFF
NA	TRBJ2-5	NA	TRBV6-6	TGTGCCAGCAGCAAGGAGGAGTACCAAGAGACCCAGTACTTC	CASSKEEYQETQYF
NA	TRBJ2-7	NA	TRBV5-1	TGCGCCAGCAGCTCCCCGGGAATTGGCGAGCAGTACTTC	CASSSPGIGEQYF
NA	TRBJ2-3	NA	TRBV19	TGTGCCAGTAAACCTAGAGACGGCACAGATACGCAGTATTTT	CASKPRDGTDTQYF
NA	TRBJ2-7	TRBD1	TRBV28	TGTGCCAGCAGTTCCCCTCGGACAGGAACCTACGAGCAGTACTTC	CASSSPRTGTYEQYF
NA	TRBJ1-2	NA	TRBV7-9	TGTGCCAGCAGCTTAGACACCATTGGCTACACCTTC	CASSLDTIGYTF
once	TRBJ1-6	NA	TRBV6-5	TGTGCCAGCAGATGGCAGGACTATAATTCACCCCTCCACTTT	CASRWQDYNSPLHF
NA	TRBJ1-2	NA	TRBV7-2	TGTGCCAGCAGCCGGGACATTAACTATGGCTACACCTTC	CASSRDINYGYTF
NA	TRBJ2-1	NA	TRBV27	TGTGCCAGCAGTCCCAAAGGGTCCAGCGGGGAGCAGTTCTTC	CASSPKGSSGEQFF
NA	TRBJ1-5	TRBD1	TRBV6-6	TGTGCCAGCAGGGATGACAGGGTTGGACAGCCCCAGCATTTT	CASRDDRVGQPQHF
NA	TRBJ2-1	TRBD2	TRBV3-1/TRBV3-2	TGTGCCAGCAGCGGGACTAGCGGGAGGGGCAAGCAGTTCTTC	CASSGTSGRGKQFF
NA	TRBJ2-5	TRBD1	TRBV2	TGTGCCAGCAGTGAAGGGACAGGGCTGGAGACCCAGTACTTC	CASSEGTGLETQYF
NA	TRBJ2-7	TRBD2	TRBV30	TGTGCCTGGAGTGTACAAGGCGGGAGTTACGAGCAGTACTTC	CAWSVQGGSYEQYF
NA	TRBJ2-5	NA	TRBV12-3/TRBV12-4	TGTGCCAGCAGTTTACCGGGAGCGGAGACCCAGTACTTC	CASSLPGAETQYF
NA	TRBJ2-5	TRBD1	TRBV5-1	TGCGCCAGCAGCTTGGTAGGGACAGGTCTCCAAGAGACCCAGTACTTC	CASSLVGTGLQETQYF
few	TRBJ2-7	TRBD1	TRBV27	TGTGCCAGCAGTCCTCGGACAGGAACCCCCTACGAGCAGTACTTC	CASSPRTGTPYEQYF
NA	TRBJ2-7	NA	TRBV19	TGTGCCAGTAGTATCGGGCTAGCTCGCGAGCAGTACTTC	CASSIGLAREQYF
NA	TRBJ1-5	TRBD1	TRBV11-2	TGTGCCAGCAGCCAGGGGGCTGGGGGAAGCAATCAGCCCCAGCATTTT	CASSQGAGGSNQPQHF
NA	TRBJ1-1	NA	TRBV6-5	TGTGCCAGCAGTACCACTCGGTCTACTGAAGCTTTCTTT	CASSTTRSTEAFF
NA	TRBJ2-3	TRBD2	TRBV24-1	TGTGCCACCAGTGACCAGTCGGGGGGGTCAGATACGCAGTATTTT	CATSDQSGGSDTQYF
NA	TRBJ1-2	NA	TRBV3-1/TRBV3-2	TGTGCCAGCAGCCAAGATCCCGCCAGTAACTATGGCTACACCTTC	CASSQDPASNYGYTF
once	TRBJ1-2	NA	TRBV6-1	TGTGCCAGCAGGGAAGGGGGAGACTGGGATGGCTACACCTTC	CASREGGDWDGYTF
NA	TRBJ2-1	NA	TRBV7-8	TGTGCCAGCAGCTCGCCCTGGGACTTCGTCATCAATGAGCAGTTCTTC	CASSSPWDFVINEQFF
NA	TRBJ2-7	NA	TRBV15	TGTGCCACCAGCAGAGAGTGGACTGGTGGATACGAGCAGTACTTC	CATSREWTGGYEQYF
NA	TRBJ1-6	NA	TRBV19	TGTGCCAGTACAGATACCTATAATTCACCCCTCCACTTT	CASTDTYNSPLHF
once	TRBJ2-7	NA	TRBV7-9	TGTGCCAGCAGCGGGTCGGGGTACTCCTACGAGCAGTACTTC	CASSGSGYSYEQYF
NA	TRBJ2-1	NA	TRBV3-1/TRBV3-2	TGTGCCAGCAGCCAAGATCAAGTGCAGGACAATGAGCAGTTCTTC	CASSQDQVQDNEQFF
few	TRBJ2-1	TRBD2	TRBV7-2	TGTGCCAGCAGCCCCCCGCGCTATAGCGGGATACCCAGAGAGCAGTTCTTC	CASSPPRYSGIPREQFF
many	TRBJ1-6	TRBD1	TRBV6-5	TGTGCCAGCACCCGAGACAGGGCCTATAATTCACCCCTCCACTTT	CASTRDRAYNSPLHF
NA	TRBJ1-1	NA	TRBV7-8	TGTGCCAGCAGCTTAAGCGTAAAGGCTTTCTTT	CASSLSVKAFF
NA	TRBJ1-4	NA	TRBV7-3	TGTGCCAGCATCCCAGGAAATGAAAAACTGTTTTTT	CASIPGNEKLFF
NA	TRBJ1-2	NA	TRBV20-1	TGCAGTGCCTACAGGGCTGGCTACACCTTC	CSAYRAGYTF